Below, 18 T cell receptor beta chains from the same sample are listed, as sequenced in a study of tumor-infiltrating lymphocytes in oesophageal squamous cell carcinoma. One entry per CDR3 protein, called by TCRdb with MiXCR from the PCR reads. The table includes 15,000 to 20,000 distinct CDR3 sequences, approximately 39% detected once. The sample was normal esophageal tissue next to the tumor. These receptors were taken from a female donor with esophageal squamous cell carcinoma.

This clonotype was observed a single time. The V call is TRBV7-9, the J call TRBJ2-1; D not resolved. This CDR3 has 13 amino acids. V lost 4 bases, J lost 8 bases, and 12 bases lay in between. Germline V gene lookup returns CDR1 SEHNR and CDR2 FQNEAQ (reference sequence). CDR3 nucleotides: TGTGCCAGCAGCTCCCCCTTTATGGATGAGCAGTTCTTC. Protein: CASSSPFMDEQFF.

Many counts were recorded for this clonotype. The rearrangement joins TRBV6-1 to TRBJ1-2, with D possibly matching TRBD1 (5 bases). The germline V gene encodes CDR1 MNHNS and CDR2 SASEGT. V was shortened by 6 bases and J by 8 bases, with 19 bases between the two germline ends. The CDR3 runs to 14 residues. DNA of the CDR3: TGTGCCAGCAGATCGGGGGGAACCCCCAGGGGCTACACCTTC. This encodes CASRSGGTPRGYTF.

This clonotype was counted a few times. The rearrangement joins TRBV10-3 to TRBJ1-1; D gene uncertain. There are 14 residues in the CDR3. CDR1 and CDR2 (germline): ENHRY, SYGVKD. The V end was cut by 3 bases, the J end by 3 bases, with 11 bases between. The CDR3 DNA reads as TGTGCCATCAGTGATACCGGAGGGTACACTGAAGCTTTCTTT. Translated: CAISDTGGYTEAFF.

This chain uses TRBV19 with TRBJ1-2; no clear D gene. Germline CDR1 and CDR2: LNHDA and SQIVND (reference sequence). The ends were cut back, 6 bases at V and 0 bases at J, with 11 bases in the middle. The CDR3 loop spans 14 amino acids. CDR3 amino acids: CASSRGITNYGYTF. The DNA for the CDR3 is TGTGCCAGTAGCCGGGGAATCACTAACTATGGCTACACCTTC. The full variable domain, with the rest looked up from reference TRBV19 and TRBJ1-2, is DGGITQSPKYLFRKEGQNVTLSCEQNLNHDAMYWYRQDPGQGLRLIYYSQIVNDFQKGDIAEGYSVSREKKESFPLTVTSAQKNPTAFYLCASSRGITNYGYTFGSGTRLTVV.

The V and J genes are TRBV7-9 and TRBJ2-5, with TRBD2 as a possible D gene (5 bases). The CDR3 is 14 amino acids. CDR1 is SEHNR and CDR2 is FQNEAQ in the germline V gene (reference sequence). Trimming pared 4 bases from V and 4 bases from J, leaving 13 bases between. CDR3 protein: CASSSPLRGETQYF. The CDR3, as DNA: TGTGCCAGCAGCTCCCCCCTCCGGGGAGAGACCCAGTACTTC.

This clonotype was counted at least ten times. CDR3 amino acids: CASRTDRGSYNEQFF. The DNA for the CDR3 is TGTGCCAGCAGGACCGACAGAGGGAGCTACAATGAGCAGTTCTTC. The chain links TRBV5-4 to TRBJ2-1, with D perhaps matching TRBD1 or TRBD2 (5 bases each). CDR1 is SGHNT, CDR2 YYREEE, per germline (reference sequence). The CDR3 spans 15 residues. The V gene lost 5 bases and the J gene lost 3 bases, with 15 bases spanning the gap.

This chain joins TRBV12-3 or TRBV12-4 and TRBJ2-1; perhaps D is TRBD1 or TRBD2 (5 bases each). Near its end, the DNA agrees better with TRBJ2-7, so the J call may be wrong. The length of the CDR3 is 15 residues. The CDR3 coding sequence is TGTGCCAGCAGTTTATGGGCCGGGGCGGCCTACGAGCAGTACTTC. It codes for CASSLWAGAAYEQYF.

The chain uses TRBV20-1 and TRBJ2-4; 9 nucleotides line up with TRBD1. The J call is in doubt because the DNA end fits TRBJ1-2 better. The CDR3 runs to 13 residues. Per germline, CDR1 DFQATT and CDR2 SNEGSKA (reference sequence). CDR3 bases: TGCAGTGCTACCTTACAGGGGGCGCTTGGCTACACCTTC. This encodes CSATLQGALGYTF.

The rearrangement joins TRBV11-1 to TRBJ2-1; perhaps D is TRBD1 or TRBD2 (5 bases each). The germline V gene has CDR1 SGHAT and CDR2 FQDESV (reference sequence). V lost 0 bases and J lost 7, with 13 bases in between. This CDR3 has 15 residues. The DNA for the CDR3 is TGTGCCAGCAGCTTAGCCATCGGGACGACGAATGAGCAGTTCTTC. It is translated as CASSLAIGTTNEQFF. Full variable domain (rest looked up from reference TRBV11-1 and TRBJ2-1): EAEVAQSPRYKITEKSQAVAFWCDPISGHATLYWYRQILGQGPELLVQFQDESVVDDSQLPKDRFSAERLKGVDSTLKIQPAELGDSAMYLCASSLAIGTTNEQFFGPGTRLTVL.

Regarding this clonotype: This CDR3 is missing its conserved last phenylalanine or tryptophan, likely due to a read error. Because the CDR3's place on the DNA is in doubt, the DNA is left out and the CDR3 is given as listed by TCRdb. CDR3: CAISEGSTTGYTFGS. The chain combines TRBV10-3 with TRBJ2-7. Germline CDR1 is ENHRY and CDR2 is SYGVKD. Both ends counted, the CDR3 spans 15 residues.

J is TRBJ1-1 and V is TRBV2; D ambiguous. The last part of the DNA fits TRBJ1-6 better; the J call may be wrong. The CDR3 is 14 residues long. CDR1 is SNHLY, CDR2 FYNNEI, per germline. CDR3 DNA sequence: TGTGCCAGCAGTGATAATAGGGTCGGTTCACCCCTCCACTTT. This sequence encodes CASSDNRVGSPLHF.

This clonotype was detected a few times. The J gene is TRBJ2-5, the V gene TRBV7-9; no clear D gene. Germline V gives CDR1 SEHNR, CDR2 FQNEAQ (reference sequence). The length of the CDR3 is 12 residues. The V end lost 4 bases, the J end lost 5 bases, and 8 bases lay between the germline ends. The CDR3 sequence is CASSSEWETQYF. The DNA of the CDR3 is TGTGCCAGCAGCTCCGAATGGGAGACCCAGTACTTC.

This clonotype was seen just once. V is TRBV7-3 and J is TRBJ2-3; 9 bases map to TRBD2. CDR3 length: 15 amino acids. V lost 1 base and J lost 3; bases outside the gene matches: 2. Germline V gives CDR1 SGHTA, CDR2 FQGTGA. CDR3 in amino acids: CASSLKAGGTDTQYF. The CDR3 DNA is TGTGCCAGCAGCTTAAAAGCGGGAGGTACAGATACGCAGTATTTT.

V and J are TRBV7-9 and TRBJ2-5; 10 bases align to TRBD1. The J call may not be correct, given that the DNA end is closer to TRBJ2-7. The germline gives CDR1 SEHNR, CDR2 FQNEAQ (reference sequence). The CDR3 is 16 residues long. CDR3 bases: TGTGCCAGCAACGATTTTCCGGGACAGGGGACCTACGAGCAGTACTTC. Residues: CASNDFPGQGTYEQYF.

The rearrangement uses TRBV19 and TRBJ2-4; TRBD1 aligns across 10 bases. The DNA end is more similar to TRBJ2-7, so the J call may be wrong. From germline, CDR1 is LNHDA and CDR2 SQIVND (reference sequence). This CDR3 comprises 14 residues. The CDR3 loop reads CASTPGDRGYEQYF. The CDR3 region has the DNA TGTGCCAGTACCCCAGGGGACAGGGGCTACGAGCAGTACTTC.

In DNA form, the CDR3 reads TGTGCCAGCAGCTTAGGGGGGGCGGGCCCTTACGAGCAGTACTTC. Amino acids: CASSLGGAGPYEQYF. This rearrangement joins TRBV7-3 to TRBJ2-3, with D maybe TRBD2 (7 bases). The J call may be faulty, since TRBJ2-7 better matches the DNA end. In germline, CDR1 is SGHTA, CDR2 FQGTGA. The CDR3 has 15 amino acids.

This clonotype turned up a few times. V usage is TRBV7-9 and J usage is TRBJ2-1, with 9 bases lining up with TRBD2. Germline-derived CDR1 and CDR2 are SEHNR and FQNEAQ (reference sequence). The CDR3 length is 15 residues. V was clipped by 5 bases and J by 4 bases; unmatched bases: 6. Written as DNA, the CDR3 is TGTGCCAGCAGCCCCCGGACTAGCGTGTACAATGAGCAGTTCTTC. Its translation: CASSPRTSVYNEQFF.

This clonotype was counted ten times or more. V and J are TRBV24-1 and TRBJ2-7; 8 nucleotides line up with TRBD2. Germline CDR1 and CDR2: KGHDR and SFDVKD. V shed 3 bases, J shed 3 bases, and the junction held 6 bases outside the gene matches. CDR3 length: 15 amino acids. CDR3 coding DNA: TGTGCCACCAGTGATGGAGCGGGGGTAAGCTACGAGCAGTACTTC. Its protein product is CATSDGAGVSYEQYF.